The entry below gives a single TCR beta chain sequence along with its context. What it binds is not known. Trimming cost V 5 bases and J 5 bases; bases outside gene matches: 11. Germline CDR1 reads SGHTA; CDR2 reads FQGTGA. The CDR3 runs 15 residues. Data came from immunoSEQ multiplex PCR; TCRdb stores just in-frame clones and leaves some out. The sample has tens of thousands of clones; approximately 86% are singletons. The sample comes from a study of OX40 agonist ivuxolimab in advanced cancers. Study-level background: The dose of intravenous ivuxolimab that patients received every 2 weeks ranged from 0.01 to 10 mg/kg. With a range of roughly 20 to 80, age averaged 60 years, and around 83% were male. Overall study results and limits: Average numbers of expanded clones were greater in CD8+ T cells than in CD4+. In the 0.1 to 3.0 mg/kg range, CD4+ and CD8+ blood T cells had expanded clonally by week 6.

The sample was CD4+ or CD8+ T cells sorted from blood, taken in a trial of the OX40 agonist ivuxolimab. This chain joins TRBV7-3 and TRBJ2-7, with TRBD1 matching over 8 bases. This TCR was sampled from an adult with an advanced solid tumor such as melanoma, head and neck, liver or kidney cancer. CDR3 sequence reads: CASSPYRTGTDEQYF. CDR3 DNA sequence: TGTGCCAGCAGCCCATATCGGACAGGGACAGACGAGCAGTACTTC.